Presented here are 21 T cell receptor beta chains from one specimen sequenced in a study of cytomegalovirus exposure and HLA in healthy donors. Primers: 60 Vbeta forward and 13 Jbeta reverse. The table came from immunoSEQ multiplex PCR; TCRdb's copy has only in-frame clones and leaves some out. Recorded for this sample: approximately 50,000 clones. The source material was PBMCs. The receptors here all came from a female donor in good health and CMV-seronegative.

The chain joins TRBV19 to TRBJ1-1; D unclear. The CDR3 has 12 amino acids. V shed 7 bases and J shed 0 bases, with 6 bases lying between them. Germline CDR1 is LNHDA and CDR2 is SQIVND (reference sequence). CDR3 in amino acids: CASKRVNTEAFF. For the CDR3, the DNA is TGTGCCAGTAAACGGGTGAACACTGAAGCTTTCTTT.

The rearrangement links TRBV9 to TRBJ2-7; TRBD2 aligns across 13 bases. CDR3 length equals 17 residues. The germline CDR1 and CDR2 sequences are SGDLS and YYNGEE. V dropped 10 bases and J dropped 0; count of bases not matched to a gene: 13. The CDR3 is CADYTPGTSGDSYEQYF. As DNA, the CDR3 is TGTGCCGACTATACCCCCGGGACTAGCGGGGACTCCTACGAGCAGTACTTC.

The CDR3 is CSVRTGGMDQPQHF. The DNA of the CDR3 is TGCAGCGTTAGGACAGGGGGTATGGATCAGCCCCAGCATTTT. The chain employs TRBV29-1 and TRBJ1-5; 10 nucleotides match TRBD1. Germline V lookup: CDR1 SQVTM, CDR2 ANQGSEA. CDR3 length: 14 amino acids. The ends lost 5 bases at V and 5 bases at J; junction bases unmatched: 6.

This chain uses TRBV5-1 with TRBJ1-1, with TRBD1 matching over 8 bases. Germline trimming cut 5 bases from V and 4 bases from J; bases unmatched to any gene: 10. Germline-derived CDR1 and CDR2 are SGHRS and YFSETQ. The CDR3 is 15 residues long. For the CDR3, the DNA is TGCGCCAGCAGTCAAACGACAGGGGAGGCCACTGAAGCTTTCTTT. This sequence encodes CASSQTTGEATEAFF. Full variable domain (outside the CDR3, taken from reference TRBV5-1 and TRBJ1-1): KAGVTQTPRYLIKTRGQQVTLSCSPISGHRSVSWYQQTPGQGLQFLFEYFSETQRNKGNFPGRFSGRQFSNSRSEMNVSTLELGDSALYLCASSQTTGEATEAFFGQGTRLTVV.

This chain links TRBV7-6 with TRBJ1-1; D might be TRBD1 (5 bases). Trimming took 2 bases from V and 1 from J, leaving 11 bases between them. The CDR3 loop spans 15 amino acids. The germline gives CDR1 SGHVS, CDR2 FNYEAQ. CDR3 DNA: TGTGCCAGCAGCTTACTCAACGACAGGAACACTGAAGCTTTCTTT. This codes for CASSLLNDRNTEAFF.

The V and J genes are TRBV18 and TRBJ2-7; possibly TRBD2 for D (6 bases). Trimming took 2 bases from V and 5 from J, leaving 13 bases between them. CDR1 is KGHSH, CDR2 LQKENI, per germline. This CDR3 has 14 amino acids. CDR3 in amino acids: CASSPLGLANEQYF. The CDR3 DNA reads as TGTGCCAGCTCACCATTGGGGCTAGCGAACGAGCAGTACTTC. Supplemented by reference TRBV18 and TRBJ2-7, the full variable domain reads NAGVMQNPRHLVRRRGQEARLRCSPMKGHSHVYWYRQLPEEGLKFMVYLQKENIIDESGMPKERFSAEFPKEGPSILRIQQVVRGDSAAYFCASSPLGLANEQYFGPGTRLTVT.

The rearrangement joins TRBV6-5 to TRBJ1-1, with D unresolved. The CDR3 totals 15 residues. Germline assignment: CDR1 MNHEY and CDR2 SVGAGI. Deletions cut 5 bases from V and 5 bases from J, with 18 bases between. The CDR3 DNA sequence: TGTGCCAGCAGTCGGACCCAGATAGGAGGGACTGAAGCTTTCTTT. This codes for CASSRTQIGGTEAFF.

V usage is TRBV6-1 and J usage is TRBJ2-3; TRBD2 might be the D (5 bases). Looked up from germline, CDR1 is MNHNS and CDR2 is SASEGT. V lost 6 bases, J lost 5 bases, and 18 bases lay in between. The CDR3 is made up of 15 amino acids. The chain's CDR3 is CASSPLGRGQDTQYF. The DNA of the CDR3 is TGTGCCAGCAGCCCCCTAGGTCGGGGTCAAGATACGCAGTATTTT.

DNA for the CDR3: TGTGCCAGCAGCTTAGCGTCCGGGGGAGGCTACACCTTC. The encoded protein is CASSLASGGGYTF. The chain joins TRBV7-9 to TRBJ1-2; maybe TRBD1 (5 bases). CDR1 SEHNR and CDR2 FQNEAQ come from the germline V gene (reference sequence). The CDR3 totals 13 residues. With 0 bases removed from V and 8 bases from J, the gap between germline ends came to 10 bases.

V is TRBV5-1 and J is TRBJ2-7; D might be TRBD2 (6 bases). This CDR3 has 13 residues. V was pared by 1 base and J by 7 bases, with 12 bases between. Germline assignment: CDR1 SGHRS and CDR2 YFSETQ. The CDR3 nucleotides read TGCGCCAGCAGCTTGACCCTAGCGCGGGAGCAGTACTTC. It codes for CASSLTLAREQYF.

Points on this clone: Sequence at one end of the junction differs from germline and may be a read error. The chain uses TRBV28 and TRBJ1-1; TRBD1 aligns across 7 bases. The CDR3 spans 15 residues. The germline CDR1 and CDR2 sequences are MDHEN and SYDVKM. The CDR3 DNA reads as TGTGCCAGCAGCTATCCTACAGGGGTGAAAACTGAAGCTTTCTTT. It translates to CASSYPTGVKTEAFF.

The chain has TRBV7-3 and TRBJ2-1; unclear D gene. The length of the CDR3 is 14 residues. Trimming removed 5 bases at V and 6 bases at J, with 14 bases between. The germline gives CDR1 SGHTA, CDR2 FQGTGA. CDR3 sequence reads: CASSQNGQINEQFF. The DNA of the CDR3 is TGTGCCAGCAGCCAAAATGGGCAGATCAATGAGCAGTTCTTC.

The chain recombines TRBV6-5 with TRBJ1-1; tentative D call: TRBD1 (6 bases). The CDR3 contains 15 residues. Per germline, CDR1 MNHEY and CDR2 SVGAGI. V was clipped by 7 bases and J by 0 bases, with 15 bases between them. The CDR3 coding sequence is TGTGCCAGCACCCAGTTGACAGGTTTGAACACTGAAGCTTTCTTT. It yields the protein CASTQLTGLNTEAFF.

The chain links TRBV6-6 to TRBJ1-3; 7 positions match TRBD1. The junction had 6 bases not matched to a gene; V was cut back by 4 bases and J by 6 bases. CDR1 and CDR2 (germline): MNHNY, SVGAGI (reference sequence). This CDR3 region has 14 residues. For the CDR3, the DNA is TGTGCCAGCAGTTCACAGGGGACTGAAAACACCATATATTTT. As protein: CASSSQGTENTIYF.

The CDR3 spells CASSYRQGSTGELFF. The CDR3 coding sequence is TGTGCCAGCAGCTACCGACAGGGATCCACCGGGGAGCTGTTTTTT. The V gene is TRBV9, the J gene TRBJ2-2; 7 nucleotides line up with TRBD1. Unmatched junction bases numbered 7, after V lost 4 bases and J lost 4 bases. Germline loops: CDR1 SGDLS, CDR2 YYNGEE. The length of the CDR3 is 15 residues.

The genes are TRBV18 and TRBJ1-5, with D possibly TRBD1 on 5 matching bases. Germline V lookup: CDR1 KGHSH, CDR2 LQKENI. The CDR3 spans 14 residues. Between the trimmed V and J ends, which lost 5 bases and 11 bases, there was a span of 19 bases. DNA for the CDR3: TGTGCCAGCTCATCAACAGGAAGGGGAACGGCCCAGCATTTT. Protein: CASSSTGRGTAQHF.

The V gene is TRBV12-5, the J gene TRBJ1-4; the D gene is possibly TRBD1 (5 bases). V lost 4 bases to trimming and J lost 4 bases, with 10 bases between them. Germline CDR1 LGHNT, CDR2 FRNRAP. The CDR3 length is 14 residues. The CDR3 loop is CASGYRLNNEKLFF. The CDR3 region has the DNA TGTGCTAGTGGTTACAGGCTAAATAATGAAAAACTGTTTTTT.

This rearrangement joins TRBV30 to TRBJ2-7, with D perhaps matching TRBD2 (5 bases). The germline V and J ends were trimmed by 7 bases and 2 bases, with 12 bases remaining between them. The germline CDR1 and CDR2 sequences are GTSNPN and SVGIG (reference sequence). The CDR3 is made up of 12 amino acids. CDR3 region: CALRGLAYEQYF. CDR3 nucleotide sequence: TGTGCCTTGCGCGGACTGGCCTACGAGCAGTACTTC.

This chain's CDR3 is CASSISDRLGVTF. The CDR3 bases are TGTGCCAGCAGTATAAGTGACAGGCTTGGAGTCACCTTC. This rearrangement joins TRBV6-5 to TRBJ1-2; TRBD1 is a possible D gene (6 bases). The CDR3 is 13 residues long. Germline loops: CDR1 MNHEY, CDR2 SVGAGI. V lost 5 bases, J lost 13 bases, and 20 bases lay in between.

The V and J genes are TRBV7-9 and TRBJ1-1, with D unclear. This CDR3 spans 16 amino acids. Trimming left V 5 bases short and J 1 base short, with 17 bases between. Germline V gene data show CDR1 as SEHNR and CDR2 as FQNEAQ (reference sequence). CDR3 loop: CASSPEGSRGNTEAFF. The DNA for the CDR3 is TGTGCCAGCAGCCCCGAGGGTTCCCGGGGGAACACTGAAGCTTTCTTT.

The chain uses TRBV7-9 and TRBJ1-4; the match to TRBD1 covers 8 bases. This CDR3 is 14 amino acids long. Germline V lookup: CDR1 SEHNR, CDR2 FQNEAQ (reference sequence). V shed 5 bases, J shed 8 bases, and the junction held 7 bases outside the gene matches. The CDR3 bases are TGTGCCAGCAGCCCAGGACAGGGAGAAGAAAAACTGTTTTTT. Encoded protein: CASSPGQGEEKLFF.